Following are 27 T cell receptor beta chains from one sample sequenced in a study of technical replicates of blood from a handful of donors. The data were produced by immunoSEQ multiplex PCR, yet TCRdb's version contains in-frame clones alone and is incomplete. The table records tens of thousands of clones, about 89% of them present only once. Sample: T cells isolated from PBMCs. The receptors shown here come from a human donor in good health.

The CDR3: CASSVRGSYNSPLHF. In DNA form, the CDR3 reads TGTGCCAGCAGCGTCAGGGGCTCCTATAATTCACCCCTCCACTTT. V and J are TRBV9 and TRBJ1-6; a possible D gene is TRBD1 (6 bases). Per germline, CDR1 SGDLS and CDR2 YYNGEE. This CDR3 comprises 15 residues. The V and J ends lost 2 bases and 0 bases respectively, with 6 bases between them.

The genes are TRBV2 and TRBJ2-1, with a weak D call TRBD2 (5 bases). CDR3 length: 14 amino acids. The ends were cut back, 10 bases at V and 7 bases at J, with 20 bases in the middle. Germline CDR1 SNHLY, CDR2 FYNNEI. CDR3 coding DNA: TGTGCCACCCAGGTCCCCGAGGGTTTTAATGAGCAGTTCTTC. Residues: CATQVPEGFNEQFF.

The chain combines TRBV14 with TRBJ2-3; TRBD1 matches 7 bases. The CDR3 totals 17 residues. Germline V gives CDR1 SGHDN, CDR2 FVKESK. The V segment lost 0 bases and the J segment 5 bases; nucleotides outside the gene matches: 11. The CDR3 here is CASSQDRTGIGKDTQYF. CDR3 DNA: TGTGCCAGCAGCCAAGATCGGACAGGAATTGGGAAAGATACGCAGTATTTT.

The chain combines TRBV13 with TRBJ1-6, with 7 bases fitting TRBD1. Germline trimming cut 5 bases from V and 4 bases from J; bases unmatched to any gene: 23. Germline V lookup: CDR1 PRHDT, CDR2 FYEKMQ (reference sequence). The CDR3 runs to 21 residues. In DNA form, the CDR3 reads TGTGCCAGCAGCGGCGGGGACCAGCAGCTTCCGGGACAGCATTATAATTCACCCCTCCACTTT. This sequence encodes CASSGGDQQLPGQHYNSPLHF.

The chain has TRBV18 and TRBJ1-3; D gene uncertain. Trimming left V 3 bases short and J 0 bases short, with 12 bases between. Germline-derived CDR1 and CDR2 are KGHSH and LQKENI. CDR3 length: 16 residues. The DNA of the CDR3 is TGTGCCAGCTCACCCCTCGATCCAGGCTCTGGAAACACCATATATTTT. As protein: CASSPLDPGSGNTIYF.

The genes are TRBV27 and TRBJ2-2, with TRBD2 matching 7 bases. This CDR3 spans 15 amino acids. Per the germline V gene, CDR1 is MNHEY and CDR2 is SMNVEV (reference sequence). J was trimmed by 0 bases and V by 8 bases; bases with no gene match: 6. The CDR3 is CASGGEFANTGELFF. The CDR3 DNA is TGTGCCAGCGGGGGGGAGTTCGCGAACACCGGGGAGCTGTTTTTT.

The chain links TRBV6-4 to TRBJ2-7; 8 bases fit TRBD2. Germline CDR1 is MRHNA and CDR2 is SNTAGT. The length of the CDR3 is 16 residues. With V trimmed by 8 bases and J by 4 bases, 16 bases remained unmatched. The CDR3 coding sequence is TGTGCCAGCTACGACCCGACTAGCGCGAAACCGTACGAGCAGTACTTC. Its protein product is CASYDPTSAKPYEQYF.

The chain has TRBV5-8 and TRBJ2-1; 11 bases agree with TRBD2. The CDR3 extends over 17 amino acids. Germline CDR1 is SGHTS and CDR2 is YDEGEE. The V and J ends lost 7 bases and 2 bases, in that order; junction bases with no gene match: 11. The CDR3 loop reads CASVPGLADEPYNEQFF. The CDR3 nucleotides are TGTGCCAGCGTCCCGGGACTAGCGGACGAACCCTACAATGAGCAGTTCTTC.

The CDR3 is CASSPGTGGPYEQYF. Here the CDR3 DNA reads TGTGCCAGCAGCCCGGGGACAGGGGGTCCCTACGAGCAGTACTTC. This chain joins TRBV13 and TRBJ2-7, with 11 bases lining up with TRBD1. In germline, CDR1 is PRHDT, CDR2 FYEKMQ (reference sequence). Trimming cost V 5 bases and J 2 bases; bases outside gene matches: 5. The CDR3 contains 15 residues.

This clone has only one observation. The rearrangement links TRBV15 to TRBJ2-1; 7 bases fit TRBD1. The CDR3 extends over 15 amino acids. V shed 6 bases, J shed 1 base, and the junction held 6 bases outside the gene matches. The V gene's germline CDR1 is LNHNV and CDR2 YYDKDF (reference sequence). The CDR3 loop is CATSPDRESYNEQFF. The DNA for the CDR3 is TGTGCCACCAGTCCCGACAGGGAATCCTACAATGAGCAGTTCTTC. The full variable domain, rest sourced from reference TRBV15 and TRBJ2-1, is DAMVIQNPRYQVTQFGKPVTLSCSQTLNHNVMYWYQQKSSQAPKLLFHYYDKDFNNEADTPDNFQSRRPNTSFCFLDIRSPGLGDTAMYLCATSPDRESYNEQFFGPGTRLTVL.

The gene calls are TRBV7-9 and TRBJ2-4, with 11 positions matching TRBD2. The germline CDR1 and CDR2 sequences are SEHNR and FQNEAQ (reference sequence). This CDR3 has 18 residues. The junction had 15 bases not matched to a gene; V was cut back by 2 bases and J by 9 bases. CDR3: CASSLSSLAGGSSSIQYF. In nucleotides, the CDR3 is TGTGCCAGCAGCTTATCCTCCCTAGCGGGAGGATCATCGAGCATTCAGTACTTC.

The chain uses TRBV19 and TRBJ2-1; D not resolved. V was pared by 2 bases and J by 6 bases, with 8 bases between. This CDR3 has 13 amino acids. Germline assignment: CDR1 LNHDA and CDR2 SQIVND (reference sequence). Here the CDR3 DNA reads TGTGCCAGTAGTATATCATCGGGCAATGAGCAGTTCTTC. This sequence encodes CASSISSGNEQFF.

The CDR3 sequence: CASSFWQGDNQPQHF. CDR3 sequence (DNA): TGTGCCAGCAGCTTTTGGCAGGGGGACAATCAGCCCCAGCATTTT. The chain combines TRBV5-8 with TRBJ1-5; 7 positions match TRBD1. With V trimmed by 2 bases and J by 3 bases, 5 bases remained unmatched. Germline V gene data show CDR1 as SGHTS and CDR2 as YDEGEE. The CDR3 is made up of 15 amino acids.

The chain joins TRBV4-1 to TRBJ2-2, with unresolved D. CDR1 MGHRA and CDR2 YSYEKL come from the germline V gene. Trimming cost V 3 bases and J 3 bases, with 2 bases left between them. CDR3 length: 12 amino acids. Written as DNA, the CDR3 is TGCGCCAGCAGCCACTACACCGGGGAGCTGTTTTTT. Translated, it gives CASSHYTGELFF.

This chain uses TRBV7-8 with TRBJ2-1; D is unresolved. CDR3 length equals 13 residues. Germline values: CDR1 SGHVS, CDR2 FQNEAQ. The V end was cut by 1 base, the J end by 6 bases, with 7 bases between. The CDR3 DNA reads as TGTGCCAGCAGCTTAGAACGTAGCAATGAGCAGTTCTTC. Translated, it gives CASSLERSNEQFF.

This sequence joins TRBV19 and TRBJ1-1; D remains unclear. The CDR3 has 12 residues. Trimming took 7 bases from V and 2 from J, leaving 8 bases between them. The V gene's germline CDR1 is LNHDA and CDR2 SQIVND (reference sequence). As DNA, the CDR3 is TGTGCCAGTAAATGGCCAAACACTGAAGCTTTCTTT. The encoded protein is CASKWPNTEAFF.

The gene calls are TRBV11-2 and TRBJ1-2; tentative D call: TRBD1 (5 bases). Trimming removed 7 bases at V and 8 bases at J, with 11 bases between. The germline V gene encodes CDR1 SGHAT and CDR2 FQNNGV. This CDR3 is built from 11 residues. DNA for the CDR3: TGTGCCAGCAAATTCTCAGGGGGCTACACCTTC. Translated, it gives CASKFSGGYTF.

The rearrangement joins TRBV7-9 to TRBJ1-2; possible D gene TRBD1, 6 bases. Trimming removed 5 bases from V and 0 bases from J, with 16 bases in between. Germline assignment: CDR1 SEHNR and CDR2 FQNEAQ (reference sequence). The CDR3 has 16 residues. As DNA, the CDR3 is TGTGCCAGCAGCAACCCAAATGAGGGGGCTAACTATGGCTACACCTTC. It yields the protein CASSNPNEGANYGYTF.

The chain couples TRBV7-9 to TRBJ1-5; D might be TRBD1 (6 bases). V shed 1 base and J shed 4 bases, with 14 bases lying between them. CDR1 SEHNR and CDR2 FQNEAQ come from the germline V gene (reference sequence). The CDR3 totals 16 residues. The CDR3 DNA reads as TGTGCCAGCAGCTTAGTGGCGGGTCAGGGGAATCAGCCCCAGCATTTT. Its translation is CASSLVAGQGNQPQHF.

This sequence joins TRBV15 and TRBJ1-5, with TRBD1 matching over 7 bases. The CDR3 covers 14 residues. The germline V gene encodes CDR1 LNHNV and CDR2 YYDKDF (reference sequence). With V trimmed by 1 base and J by 6 bases, 3 bases remained unmatched. The CDR3 loop is CATSRGGGGQPQHF. The CDR3 region has the DNA TGTGCCACCAGCAGAGGAGGGGGCGGTCAGCCCCAGCATTTT.

The chain uses TRBV2 and TRBJ2-3, with 11 bases that match TRBD2. Germline CDR1 SNHLY, CDR2 FYNNEI. V dropped 6 bases and J dropped 4; count of bases not matched to a gene: 6. This CDR3 is 15 amino acids long. The CDR3 DNA sequence: TGTGCCAGCAGGGCTAGCGGGGGGTTATCAGATACGCAGTATTTT. It yields the protein CASRASGGLSDTQYF.

This clone has a single count. The chain employs TRBV10-2 and TRBJ1-1; TRBD1 agrees at 7 bases. The CDR3 is 14 amino acids. V shed 2 bases and J 7 bases; nucleotides not matched to a gene: 7. Germline V gene lookup returns CDR1 WSHSY and CDR2 SAAADI. The CDR3 region has the DNA TGCGCCAGCAGTGAGGGTTTTCAGGGGGTTGAAGCTTTCTTT. This gives the protein CASSEGFQGVEAFF.

The gene calls are TRBV7-9 and TRBJ2-3, with D perhaps matching TRBD1 (6 bases). Trimming shortened V by 2 bases and J by 5 bases, and 11 bases separated the two germline ends. Germline V CDR1 and CDR2: SEHNR, FQNEAQ (reference sequence). The CDR3 is 14 amino acids. For the CDR3, the DNA is TGTGCCAGCAGCTTAAGCCCAGGGGAAGATACGCAGTATTTT. As protein: CASSLSPGEDTQYF.

The V call is TRBV6-5, the J call TRBJ1-5, with no clear D. Germline V gene lookup returns CDR1 MNHEY and CDR2 SVGAGI. V dropped 2 bases and J dropped 5 bases, with 7 bases sitting between them. The length of the CDR3 is 13 residues. The CDR3, as DNA: TGTGCCAGCAGTTACGCGCCTCATCAGCCCCAGCATTTT. Protein product: CASSYAPHQPQHF.

The rearrangement links TRBV18 to TRBJ2-2, with D perhaps matching TRBD2 (5 bases). The V gene's germline CDR1 is KGHSH and CDR2 LQKENI. The CDR3 covers 15 residues. V lost 0 bases, J lost 3 bases, and 8 bases lay in between. The CDR3 DNA sequence: TGTGCCAGCTCACCACCACGACTATACACCGGGGAGCTGTTTTTT. Residues: CASSPPRLYTGELFF. The full variable domain, with the rest looked up from reference TRBV18 and TRBJ2-2, is NAGVMQNPRHLVRRRGQEARLRCSPMKGHSHVYWYRQLPEEGLKFMVYLQKENIIDESGMPKERFSAEFPKEGPSILRIQQVVRGDSAAYFCASSPPRLYTGELFFGEGSRLTVL.

This rearrangement joins TRBV7-4 to TRBJ2-7, with a tentative D call TRBD2 (6 bases). The CDR3 is 15 residues long. The germline V gene has CDR1 SGHVT and CDR2 SQSDAQ. The V end was cut by 4 bases, the J end by 3 bases, with 16 bases between. CDR3 nucleotides: TGTGCCAGCAGCTGGCCGGGATGGGGGGACTACGAGCAGTACTTC. Protein: CASSWPGWGDYEQYF.

This clone was seen many times. The gene calls are TRBV19 and TRBJ2-1; a possible D gene is TRBD2 (6 bases). V gave up 7 bases and J gave up 4 bases, with 23 bases separating them. Per the germline V gene, CDR1 is LNHDA and CDR2 is SQIVND (reference sequence). The CDR3 has 17 amino acids. CDR3 residues: CASTTHSLLAGYNEQFF. The CDR3, as DNA: TGTGCCAGTACAACCCATTCCCTACTAGCAGGATACAATGAGCAGTTCTTC.